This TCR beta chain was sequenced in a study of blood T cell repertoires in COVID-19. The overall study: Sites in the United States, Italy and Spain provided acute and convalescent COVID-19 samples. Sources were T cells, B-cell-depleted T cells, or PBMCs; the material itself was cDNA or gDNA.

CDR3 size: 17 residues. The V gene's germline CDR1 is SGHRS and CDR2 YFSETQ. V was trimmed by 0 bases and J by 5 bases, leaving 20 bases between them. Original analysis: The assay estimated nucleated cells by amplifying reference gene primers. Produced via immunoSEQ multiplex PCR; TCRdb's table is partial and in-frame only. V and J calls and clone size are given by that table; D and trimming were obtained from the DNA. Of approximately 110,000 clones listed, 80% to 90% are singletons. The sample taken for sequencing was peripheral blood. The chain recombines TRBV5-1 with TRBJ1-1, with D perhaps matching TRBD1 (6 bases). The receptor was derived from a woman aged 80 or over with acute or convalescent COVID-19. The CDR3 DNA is TGCGCCAGCAGCTTGGAGGGCAGGGGATCGGTTTTGACTGAAGCTTTCTTT. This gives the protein CASSLEGRGSVLTEAFF.